This T cell receptor beta chain comes out of a study of T cells in Graves' hyperthyroidism and ophthalmopathy. V lost 8 bases, J lost 4 bases, and 14 bases lay in between. The CDR3 contains 14 residues. CDR1 is ENHRY, CDR2 SYGVKD, per germline. Diagnostic assessment was based on clinical symptoms, serum thyroxine and TRAb, thyroid ultrasound and orbital computed tomography. Amplified TCR beta CDR3 regions derived from RNA transcripts. HTBI primers were used for first-round RT-PCR of the TCR CDR3. TCRdb re-derived calls from the multiplex PCR reads in MiXCR, one entry per CDR3 protein. The table has about 610,000 distinct CDR3 sequences, just over 45% seen once. Comment on this clonotype: Its cognate antigen is unknown.

Study-wide results and limits: Most thyroid clonotypes expanded above 0.001 were also detected in blood. The model made its ophthalmopathy prediction, and onset followed a median 6.5 months later.

Sequencing was done on a sample of peripheral blood or thyroid tissue (not recorded which). The rearrangement links TRBV10-3 to TRBJ1-4; TRBD1 might be the D (6 bases). The clonotype comes from a woman aged 18 to 35 with Graves' hyperthyroidism. CDR3 loop: CAIQGQRHNEKLFF. The DNA for the CDR3 is TGTGCCATCCAAGGACAGCGTCATAATGAAAAACTGTTTTTT.